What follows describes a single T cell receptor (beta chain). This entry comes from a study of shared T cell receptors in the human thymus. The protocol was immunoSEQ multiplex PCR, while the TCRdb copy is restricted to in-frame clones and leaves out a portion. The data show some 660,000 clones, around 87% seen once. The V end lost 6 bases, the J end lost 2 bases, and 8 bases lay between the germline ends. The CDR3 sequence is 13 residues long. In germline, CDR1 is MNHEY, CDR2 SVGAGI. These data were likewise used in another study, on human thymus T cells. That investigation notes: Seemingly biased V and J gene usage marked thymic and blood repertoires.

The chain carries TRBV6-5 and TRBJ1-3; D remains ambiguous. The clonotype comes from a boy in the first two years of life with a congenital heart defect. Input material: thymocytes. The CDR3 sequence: CASRGLAGNTIYF. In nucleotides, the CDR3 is TGTGCCAGCAGGGGCTTAGCTGGAAACACCATATATTTT.